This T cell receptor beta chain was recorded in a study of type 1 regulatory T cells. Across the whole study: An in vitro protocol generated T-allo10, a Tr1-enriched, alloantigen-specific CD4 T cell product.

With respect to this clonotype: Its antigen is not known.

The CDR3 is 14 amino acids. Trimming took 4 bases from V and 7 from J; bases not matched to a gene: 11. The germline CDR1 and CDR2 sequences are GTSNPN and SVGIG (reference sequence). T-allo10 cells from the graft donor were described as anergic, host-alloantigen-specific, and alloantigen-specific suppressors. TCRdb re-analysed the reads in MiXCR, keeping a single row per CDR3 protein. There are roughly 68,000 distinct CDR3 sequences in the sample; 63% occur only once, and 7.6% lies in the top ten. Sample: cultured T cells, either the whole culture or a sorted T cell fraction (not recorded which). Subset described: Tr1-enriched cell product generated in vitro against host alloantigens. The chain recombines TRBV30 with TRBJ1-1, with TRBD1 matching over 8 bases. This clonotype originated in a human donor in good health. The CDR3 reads CAWTPGTGGGEAFF. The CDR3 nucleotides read TGTGCCTGGACTCCCGGGACAGGTGGGGGTGAAGCTTTCTTT.